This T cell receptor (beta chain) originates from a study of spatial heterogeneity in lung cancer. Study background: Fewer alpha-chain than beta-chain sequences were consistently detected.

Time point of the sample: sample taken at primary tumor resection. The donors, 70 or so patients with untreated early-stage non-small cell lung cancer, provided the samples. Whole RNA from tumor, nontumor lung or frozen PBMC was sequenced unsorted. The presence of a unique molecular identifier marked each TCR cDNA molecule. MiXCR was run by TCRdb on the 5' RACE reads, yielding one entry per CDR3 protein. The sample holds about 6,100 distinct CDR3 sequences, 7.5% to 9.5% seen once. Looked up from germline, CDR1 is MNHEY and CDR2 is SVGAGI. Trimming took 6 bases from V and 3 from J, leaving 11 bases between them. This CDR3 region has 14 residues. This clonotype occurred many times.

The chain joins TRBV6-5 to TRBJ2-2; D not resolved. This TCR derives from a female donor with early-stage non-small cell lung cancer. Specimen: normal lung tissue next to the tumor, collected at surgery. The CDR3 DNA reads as TGTGCCAGCAGCCCGTCGGCGGACACCGGGGAGCTGTTTTTT. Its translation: CASSPSADTGELFF.